The rows below give T cell receptor beta chains drawn from one sample of a study of shared clonotypes between healthy human individuals. Only in-frame clones appear in the TCRdb table, and some are missing; sequencing was by immunoSEQ multiplex PCR. The data hold 950,000 to 1,300,000 clones, with around 74% observed a single time. The sequenced material came from memory CD4+ T cells sorted from blood. The receptors here all came from a man aged 18 to 35 in good health. Each CDR3 is given with its conserved first and last residue. The D gene is left open where the match is weak. Rows give clone size only sometimes, using once, few, many, or a class for an expanded clone.

d_call	clone_size	j_call	v_call	cdr3_aa	cdr3_nt
TRBD1	.	TRBJ1-4	TRBV5-6	CASSLGQGRTNEKLFF	TGTGCCAGCAGCCTAGGACAGGGTCGGACTAATGAAAAACTGTTTTTT
.	.	TRBJ2-3	TRBV11-2	CASSLVGGTTDTQYF	TGTGCCAGCAGCTTAGTAGGGGGAACCACAGATACGCAGTATTTT
.	.	TRBJ2-3	TRBV27	CASSSQLRQGGDTQYF	TGTGCCAGCAGTTCCCAGTTGCGGCAGGGAGGAGATACGCAGTATTTT
.	.	TRBJ2-7	TRBV18	CASSPAPRGSYEQYF	TGTGCCAGCTCTCCCGCCCCAAGGGGCAGCTACGAGCAGTACTTC
TRBD1	.	TRBJ2-7	TRBV6-5	CASRYSGQGTYEQYF	TGTGCCAGCAGGTACTCGGGACAGGGGACCTACGAGCAGTACTTC
.	.	TRBJ1-1	TRBV12-5	CASGLGQPNTEAFF	TGTGCTAGTGGTTTGGGACAGCCGAACACTGAAGCTTTCTTT
.	.	TRBJ2-1	TRBV4-1	CASSRTEIGGGSYNEQFF	TGCGCCAGCAGCCGCACAGAGATAGGGGGAGGCTCCTACAATGAGCAGTTCTTC
.	.	TRBJ1-2	TRBV18	CASSPPMDPSAYGYTF	TGTGCCAGCTCACCACCGATGGACCCAAGTGCCTATGGCTACACCTTC
TRBD1	.	TRBJ2-2	TRBV12-5	CASGSPGQGVKATGELFF	TGTGCTAGTGGTTCCCCGGGACAGGGGGTTAAAGCAACCGGGGAGCTGTTTTTT
.	.	TRBJ2-1	TRBV11-2	CASSPRRRGKTYDEQFF	TGTGCCAGCAGCCCCCGAAGGAGGGGAAAGACTTACGATGAGCAGTTCTTC
.	medium-sized	TRBJ1-1	TRBV11-1	CASLAYGTGPTEAFF	TGTGCCAGCCTGGCATACGGGACGGGTCCCACTGAAGCTTTCTTT
.	.	TRBJ1-1	TRBV19	CASSIGRVQREAFF	TGTGCCAGTAGTATCGGTAGGGTGCAACGGGAAGCTTTCTTT
TRBD1	.	TRBJ1-4	TRBV28	CASRTQGEGEKLFF	TGTGCCAGCAGAACACAGGGGGAAGGTGAAAAACTGTTTTTT
.	.	TRBJ2-7	TRBV27	CASSPRTLSYEQYF	TGTGCCAGCAGTCCTCGGACTCTCTCCTACGAGCAGTACTTC
.	.	TRBJ1-2	TRBV7-9	CASSPTGRDYYGYTF	TGTGCCAGCAGCCCAACGGGGCGGGACTACTATGGCTACACCTTC
TRBD1	.	TRBJ1-1	TRBV28	CASSPDRAEAFF	TGTGCCAGCAGTCCCGACAGGGCTGAAGCTTTCTTT
.	few	TRBJ1-5	TRBV10-3	CAIGGGHQPQHF	TGTGCCATCGGGGGGGGCCATCAGCCCCAGCATTTT
.	.	TRBJ2-1	TRBV30	CAWSVRQEALAGWHDEQFF	TGTGCCTGGAGTGTCCGCCAGGAAGCACTAGCAGGGTGGCACGATGAGCAGTTCTTC
.	.	TRBJ2-7	TRBV6-1	CASSLSGAYEQYF	TGTGCCAGCAGTCTCTCGGGCGCCTACGAGCAGTACTTC
.	.	TRBJ2-5	TRBV7-7	CASGRDQGLPQYF	TGTGCTAGTGGGCGGGACCAGGGTCTCCCCCAGTACTTC
TRBD1	.	TRBJ1-5	TRBV7-2	CASSQDRGWNQPQHF	TGTGCCAGCAGCCAGGACAGGGGATGGAATCAGCCCCAGCATTTT
TRBD2	.	TRBJ2-3	TRBV6-6	CASGLAAGGTDTQYF	TGTGCCAGCGGACTAGCGGCCGGAGGGACAGATACGCAGTATTTT
TRBD1	few	TRBJ1-4	TRBV27	CASSTGTGIEKLFF	TGTGCCAGTAGTACCGGGACAGGGATTGAAAAACTGTTTTTT
.	once	TRBJ1-5	TRBV18	CASSLTGSDQPQHF	TGTGCCAGCTCCCTTACAGGGTCCGATCAGCCCCAGCATTTT
.	few	TRBJ2-6	TRBV7-2	CASSLGGSGANVLTF	TGTGCCAGCAGCTTAGGCGGCTCTGGGGCCAACGTCCTGACTTTC
.	.	TRBJ2-7	TRBV5-4	CASSSGLIPYEQYF	TGTGCCAGCAGTTCCGGACTCATACCCTACGAGCAGTACTTC
TRBD2	.	TRBJ2-7	TRBV7-2	CASSISQGLAYEQYF	TGTGCCAGCAGCATTAGCCAAGGACTAGCCTACGAGCAGTACTTC
.	.	TRBJ1-2	TRBV19	CASSLGTGYGYTF	TGTGCCAGTAGTCTGGGCACGGGCTATGGCTACACCTTC
.	.	TRBJ2-7	TRBV5-4	CASSFDRREQYF	TGTGCCAGCAGCTTTGACAGGAGGGAGCAGTACTTC
TRBD2	once	TRBJ2-1	TRBV19	CASSARTSGRAGEQFF	TGTGCCAGTAGTGCCCGGACTAGCGGGAGGGCCGGTGAGCAGTTCTTC
TRBD1	few	TRBJ2-7	TRBV30	CAWSSRGGTGVLGEQYF	TGTGCCTGGAGCAGCAGGGGGGGGACAGGGGTCTTAGGCGAGCAGTACTTC
.	.	TRBJ1-4	TRBV2	CASSVEEKLFF	TGTGCCAGCAGTGTAGAGGAAAAACTGTTTTTT
.	.	TRBJ1-1	TRBV6-1	CASSPRDTNTEAFF	TGTGCCAGCAGTCCGAGGGACACGAACACTGAAGCTTTCTTT
TRBD1	.	TRBJ1-5	TRBV4-1	CASSQDRQGNQPQHF	TGCGCCAGCAGCCAAGATCGACAGGGGAATCAGCCCCAGCATTTT
.	.	TRBJ1-1	TRBV6-6	CARFSTEAFF	TGTGCCAGGTTCAGCACTGAAGCTTTCTTT
TRBD2	.	TRBJ2-2	TRBV5-1	CASSSLTSVVTGELFF	TGCGCCAGCAGCTCTCTGACTAGCGTGGTTACCGGGGAGCTGTTTTTT
TRBD1	.	TRBJ1-1	TRBV11-2	CASSATGSNTEAFF	TGTGCCAGCAGCGCGACAGGGTCTAACACTGAAGCTTTCTTT
TRBD1	.	TRBJ2-5	TRBV7-2	CASSSGDSWEETQYF	TGTGCCAGCAGCTCCGGGGACAGCTGGGAAGAGACCCAGTACTTC
TRBD2	many	TRBJ2-5	TRBV7-2	CASSARLAGAGLGTQYF	TGTGCCAGCAGCGCCAGACTAGCGGGAGCCGGGCTCGGGACCCAGTACTTC
TRBD2	.	TRBJ2-3	TRBV7-2	CASSPRLAGHADTQYF	TGTGCCAGCAGCCCCCGACTAGCGGGACATGCAGATACGCAGTATTTT
.	.	TRBJ2-5	TRBV6-5	CASRTEAWTQYF	TGTGCCAGCAGAACAGAAGCGTGGACCCAGTACTTC
TRBD1	.	TRBJ1-2	TRBV10-3	CAISESLDRGRPANYGYTF	TGTGCCATCAGTGAGTCCCTTGACAGGGGGAGACCAGCTAACTATGGCTACACCTTC
TRBD1	.	TRBJ2-5	TRBV7-9	CASSFKGARETQYF	TGTGCCAGCAGCTTTAAGGGGGCGCGAGAGACCCAGTACTTC
.	.	TRBJ1-5	TRBV28	CARCRGTSNQPQHF	TGTGCCAGGTGTCGGGGGACCAGCAATCAGCCCCAGCATTTT
.	.	TRBJ1-2	TRBV15	CATSRAGKNYGYTF	TGTGCCACCAGCAGAGCAGGAAAAAACTATGGCTACACCTTC